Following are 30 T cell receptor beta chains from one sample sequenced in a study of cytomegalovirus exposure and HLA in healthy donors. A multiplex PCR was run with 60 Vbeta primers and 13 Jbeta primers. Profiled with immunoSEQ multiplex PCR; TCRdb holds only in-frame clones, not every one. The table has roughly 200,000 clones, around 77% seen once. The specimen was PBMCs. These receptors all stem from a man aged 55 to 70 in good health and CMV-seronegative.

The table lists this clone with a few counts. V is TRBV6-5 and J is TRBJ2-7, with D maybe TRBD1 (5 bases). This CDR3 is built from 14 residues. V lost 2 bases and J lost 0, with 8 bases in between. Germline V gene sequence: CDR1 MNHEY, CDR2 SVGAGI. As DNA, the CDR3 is TGTGCCAGCAGTTACACGACAGACTCCTACGAGCAGTACTTC. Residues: CASSYTTDSYEQYF.

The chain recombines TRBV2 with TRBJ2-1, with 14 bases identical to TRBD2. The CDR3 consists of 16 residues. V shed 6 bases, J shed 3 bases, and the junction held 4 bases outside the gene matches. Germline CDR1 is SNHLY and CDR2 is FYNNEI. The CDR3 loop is CASRGGTSGSYNEQFF. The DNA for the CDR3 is TGTGCCAGCAGGGGGGGGACTAGCGGGAGCTACAATGAGCAGTTCTTC.

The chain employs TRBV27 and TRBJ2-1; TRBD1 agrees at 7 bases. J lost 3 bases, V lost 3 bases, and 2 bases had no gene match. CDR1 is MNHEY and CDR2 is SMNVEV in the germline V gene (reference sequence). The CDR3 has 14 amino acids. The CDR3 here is CASSFTGVYNEQFF. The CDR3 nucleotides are TGTGCCAGCAGTTTTACAGGGGTCTACAATGAGCAGTTCTTC.

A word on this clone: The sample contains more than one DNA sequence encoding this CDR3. CDR3 nucleotide sequence: TGTGCCAGCAGTTTCACGAGCTCTGGGGCCAACGTCCTGACTTTC. This gives the protein CASSFTSSGANVLTF. V usage is TRBV6-5 and J usage is TRBJ2-6; no firm D call. CDR1 is MNHEY, CDR2 SVGAGI, per germline. The CDR3 runs to 15 residues. Trimming cost V 4 bases and J 0 bases, with 7 bases left between them.

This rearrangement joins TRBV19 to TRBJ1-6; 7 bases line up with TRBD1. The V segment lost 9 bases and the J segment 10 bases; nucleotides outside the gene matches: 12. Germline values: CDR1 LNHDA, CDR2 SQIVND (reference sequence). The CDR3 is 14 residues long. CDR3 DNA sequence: TGTGCCAGCCAACCGGGACAGCGAGGCTCACCCCTCCACTTT. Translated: CASQPGQRGSPLHF.

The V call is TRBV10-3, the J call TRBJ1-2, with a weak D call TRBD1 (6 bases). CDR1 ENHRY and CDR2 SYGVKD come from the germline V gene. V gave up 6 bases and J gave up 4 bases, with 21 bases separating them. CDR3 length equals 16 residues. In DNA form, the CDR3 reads TGTGCCATCAGCCGCACCCTCGATGGGGGCAGCTATGGCTACACCTTC. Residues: CAISRTLDGGSYGYTF.

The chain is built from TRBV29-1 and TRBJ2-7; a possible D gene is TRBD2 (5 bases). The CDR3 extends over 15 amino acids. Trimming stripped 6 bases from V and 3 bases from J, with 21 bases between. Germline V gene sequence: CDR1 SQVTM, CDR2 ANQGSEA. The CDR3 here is CSVVRTAGRNYEQYF. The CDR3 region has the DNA TGCAGCGTCGTACGGACCGCGGGCAGGAACTACGAGCAGTACTTC.

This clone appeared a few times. The CDR3 DNA reads TGTGCCAGCAGCCGAACAGGTTTGGACACTGAAGCTTTCTTT. Protein product: CASSRTGLDTEAFF. The V gene is TRBV6-5, the J gene TRBJ1-1; D perhaps matches TRBD1 (5 bases). Trimming cost V 6 bases and J 3 bases, with 14 bases left between them. The germline V gene has CDR1 MNHEY and CDR2 SVGAGI. This CDR3 is built from 14 residues.

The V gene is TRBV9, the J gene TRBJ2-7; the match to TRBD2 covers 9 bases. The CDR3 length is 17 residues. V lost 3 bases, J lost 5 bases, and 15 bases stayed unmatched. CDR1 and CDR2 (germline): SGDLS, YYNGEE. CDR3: CASSANLRVAGDHEQYF. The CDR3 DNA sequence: TGTGCCAGCAGCGCCAACCTCAGAGTAGCGGGGGACCACGAGCAGTACTTC.

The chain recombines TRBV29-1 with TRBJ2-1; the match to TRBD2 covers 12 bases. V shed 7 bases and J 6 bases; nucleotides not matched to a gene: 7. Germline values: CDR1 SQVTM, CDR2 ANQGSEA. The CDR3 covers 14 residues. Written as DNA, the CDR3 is TGCAGCGCCGCCGGACTAGCGGGATCCAATGAGCAGTTCTTC. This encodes CSAAGLAGSNEQFF.

CDR3 amino acids: CASSSIGEGEKLFF. The CDR3 DNA reads TGTGCCAGCAGTTCAATAGGGGAGGGTGAAAAACTGTTTTTT. The J gene is TRBJ1-4, the V gene TRBV27, with D perhaps matching TRBD1 (5 bases). Germline V gene sequence: CDR1 MNHEY, CDR2 SMNVEV (reference sequence). The CDR3 length is 14 residues. V was clipped by 4 bases and J by 7 bases, with 13 bases between them.

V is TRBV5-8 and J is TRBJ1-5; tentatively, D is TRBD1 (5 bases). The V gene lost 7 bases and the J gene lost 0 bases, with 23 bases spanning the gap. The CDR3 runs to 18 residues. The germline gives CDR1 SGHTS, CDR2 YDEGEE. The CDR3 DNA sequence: TGTGCCAGCGTCAAGATGGGGGTGGGGAGGTTTAGCAATCAGCCCCAGCATTTT. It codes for CASVKMGVGRFSNQPQHF. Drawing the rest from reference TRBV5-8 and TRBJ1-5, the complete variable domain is EAGVTQSPTHLIKTRGQQATLRCSPISGHTSVYWYQQALGLGLQFLLWYDEGEERNRGNFPPRFSGRQFPNYSSELNVNALELEDSALYLCASVKMGVGRFSNQPQHFGDGTRLSIL.

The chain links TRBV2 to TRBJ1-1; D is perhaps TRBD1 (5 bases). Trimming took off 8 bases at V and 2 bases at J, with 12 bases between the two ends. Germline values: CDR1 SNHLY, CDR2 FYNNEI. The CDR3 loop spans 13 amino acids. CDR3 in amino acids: CASRTGKNTEAFF. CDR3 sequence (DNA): TGTGCCAGCCGTACAGGAAAAAACACTGAAGCTTTCTTT.

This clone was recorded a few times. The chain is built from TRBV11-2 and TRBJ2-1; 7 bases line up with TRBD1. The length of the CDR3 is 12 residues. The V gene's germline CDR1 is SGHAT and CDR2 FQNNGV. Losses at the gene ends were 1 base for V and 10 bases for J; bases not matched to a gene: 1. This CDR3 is CASSLGQGEQFF. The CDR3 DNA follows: TGTGCCAGCAGCTTAGGACAGGGAGAGCAGTTCTTC.

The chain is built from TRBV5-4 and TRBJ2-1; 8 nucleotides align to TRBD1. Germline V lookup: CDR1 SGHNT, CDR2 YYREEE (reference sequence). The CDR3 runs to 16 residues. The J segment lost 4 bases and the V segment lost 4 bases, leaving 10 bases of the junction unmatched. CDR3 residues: CASSPRQGQEYNEQFF. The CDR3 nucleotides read TGTGCCAGCAGCCCACGACAGGGACAGGAATACAATGAGCAGTTCTTC.

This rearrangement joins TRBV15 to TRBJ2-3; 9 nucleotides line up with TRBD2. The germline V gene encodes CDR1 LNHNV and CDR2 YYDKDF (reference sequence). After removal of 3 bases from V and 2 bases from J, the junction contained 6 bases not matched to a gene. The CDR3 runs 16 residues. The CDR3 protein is CATSSGAGLATDTQYF. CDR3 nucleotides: TGTGCCACCAGCAGCGGGGCGGGACTAGCCACAGATACGCAGTATTTT. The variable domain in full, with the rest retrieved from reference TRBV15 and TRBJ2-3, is DAMVIQNPRYQVTQFGKPVTLSCSQTLNHNVMYWYQQKSSQAPKLLFHYYDKDFNNEADTPDNFQSRRPNTSFCFLDIRSPGLGDTAMYLCATSSGAGLATDTQYFGPGTRLTVL.

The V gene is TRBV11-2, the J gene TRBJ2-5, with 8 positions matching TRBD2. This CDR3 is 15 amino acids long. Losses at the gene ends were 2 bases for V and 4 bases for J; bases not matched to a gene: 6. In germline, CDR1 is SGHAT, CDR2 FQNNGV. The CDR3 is CASSLLRLAGETQYF. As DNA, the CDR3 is TGTGCCAGCAGCTTATTGCGGCTAGCGGGAGAGACCCAGTACTTC.

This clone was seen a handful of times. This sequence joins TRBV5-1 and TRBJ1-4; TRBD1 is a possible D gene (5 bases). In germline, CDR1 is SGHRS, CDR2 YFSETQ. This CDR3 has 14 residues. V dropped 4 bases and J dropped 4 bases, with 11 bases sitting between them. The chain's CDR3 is CASSQTQGNEKLFF. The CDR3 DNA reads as TGCGCCAGCAGCCAGACCCAGGGTAATGAAAAACTGTTTTTT.

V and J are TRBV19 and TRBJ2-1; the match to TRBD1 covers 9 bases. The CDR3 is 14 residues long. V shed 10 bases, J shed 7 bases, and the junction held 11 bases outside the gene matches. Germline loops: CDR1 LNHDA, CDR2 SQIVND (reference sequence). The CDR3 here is CATVPGQGANEQFF. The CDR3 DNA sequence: TGTGCCACCGTCCCGGGACAGGGTGCTAATGAGCAGTTCTTC.

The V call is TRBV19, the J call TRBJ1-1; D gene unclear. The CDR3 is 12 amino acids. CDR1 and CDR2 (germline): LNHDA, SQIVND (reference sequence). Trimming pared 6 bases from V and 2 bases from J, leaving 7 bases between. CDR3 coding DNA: TGTGCCAGTAGGGAGATAAACACTGAAGCTTTCTTT. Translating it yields CASREINTEAFF.

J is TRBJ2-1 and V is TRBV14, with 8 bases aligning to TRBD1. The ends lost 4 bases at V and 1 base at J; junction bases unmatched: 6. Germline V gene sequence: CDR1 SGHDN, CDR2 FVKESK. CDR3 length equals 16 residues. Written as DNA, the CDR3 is TGTGCCAGCAGCCCTCAGACAGGGGTTTCCTACAATGAGCAGTTCTTC. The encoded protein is CASSPQTGVSYNEQFF.

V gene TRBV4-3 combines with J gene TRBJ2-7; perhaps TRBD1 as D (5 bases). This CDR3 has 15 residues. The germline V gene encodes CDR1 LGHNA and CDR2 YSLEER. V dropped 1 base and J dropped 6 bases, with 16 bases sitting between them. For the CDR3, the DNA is TGCGCCAGCAGCCAAGGCAAGGGGTGGCTCCTCGAGCAGTACTTC. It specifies CASSQGKGWLLEQYF.

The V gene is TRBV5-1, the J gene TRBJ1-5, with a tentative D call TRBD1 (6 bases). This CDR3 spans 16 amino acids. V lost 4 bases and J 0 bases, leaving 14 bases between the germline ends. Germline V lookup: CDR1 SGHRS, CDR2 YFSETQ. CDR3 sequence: CASSPGTPNSNQPQHF. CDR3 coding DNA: TGCGCCAGCAGCCCTGGGACACCGAATAGCAATCAGCCCCAGCATTTT.

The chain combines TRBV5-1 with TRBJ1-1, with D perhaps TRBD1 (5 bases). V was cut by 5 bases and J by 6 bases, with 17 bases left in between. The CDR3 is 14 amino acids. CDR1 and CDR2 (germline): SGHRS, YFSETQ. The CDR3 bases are TGCGCCAGCAGGGGGGAGGCAGGGAGAGCTGAAGCTTTCTTT. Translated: CASRGEAGRAEAFF.

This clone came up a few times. CDR3 sequence: CASSSGTYEQYF. The DNA for the CDR3 is TGTGCCAGCAGCTCGGGAACTTACGAGCAGTACTTC. J is TRBJ2-7 and V is TRBV7-2; tentatively, D is TRBD2 (5 bases). This CDR3 contains 12 residues. The germline gives CDR1 SGHTA, CDR2 FQGNSA. The V end was cut by 4 bases, the J end by 4 bases, with 8 bases between.

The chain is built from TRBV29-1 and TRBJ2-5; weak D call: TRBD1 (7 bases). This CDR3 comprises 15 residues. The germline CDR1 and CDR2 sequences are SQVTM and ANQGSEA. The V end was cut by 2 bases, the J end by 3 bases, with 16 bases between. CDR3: CSVERGLGGEETQYF. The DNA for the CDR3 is TGCAGCGTTGAAAGGGGGCTTGGAGGGGAAGAGACCCAGTACTTC.

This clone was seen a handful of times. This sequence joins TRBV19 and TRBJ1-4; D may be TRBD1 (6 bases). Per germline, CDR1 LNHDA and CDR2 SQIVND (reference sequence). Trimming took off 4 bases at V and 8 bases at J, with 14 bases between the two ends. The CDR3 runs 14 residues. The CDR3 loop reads CASSTHRVGEKLFF. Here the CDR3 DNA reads TGTGCCAGTAGTACTCACAGGGTTGGCGAAAAACTGTTTTTT.

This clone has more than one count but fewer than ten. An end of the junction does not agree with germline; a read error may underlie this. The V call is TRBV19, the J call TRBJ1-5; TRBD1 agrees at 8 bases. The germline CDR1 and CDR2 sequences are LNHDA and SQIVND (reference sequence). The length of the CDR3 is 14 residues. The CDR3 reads CASTQGEWNQPQNF. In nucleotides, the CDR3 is TGTGCCAGTACACAGGGGGAGTGGAATCAGCCCCAGAATTTT.

The CDR3 DNA reads TGTGCCAGCAGTTTAGGGACTAGGGGAAATGAGCAGTTCTTC. Its protein product is CASSLGTRGNEQFF. J is TRBJ2-1 and V is TRBV27, with 8 positions matching TRBD2. Germline V gives CDR1 MNHEY, CDR2 SMNVEV (reference sequence). The CDR3 extends over 14 amino acids. Trimming cost V 2 bases and J 7 bases; bases outside gene matches: 4.

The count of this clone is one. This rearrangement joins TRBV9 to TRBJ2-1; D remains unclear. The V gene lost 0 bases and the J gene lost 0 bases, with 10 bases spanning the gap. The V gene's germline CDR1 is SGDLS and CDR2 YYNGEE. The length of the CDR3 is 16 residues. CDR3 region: CASSVAQRPSYNEQFF. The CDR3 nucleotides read TGTGCCAGCAGCGTAGCTCAGCGACCCTCCTACAATGAGCAGTTCTTC.